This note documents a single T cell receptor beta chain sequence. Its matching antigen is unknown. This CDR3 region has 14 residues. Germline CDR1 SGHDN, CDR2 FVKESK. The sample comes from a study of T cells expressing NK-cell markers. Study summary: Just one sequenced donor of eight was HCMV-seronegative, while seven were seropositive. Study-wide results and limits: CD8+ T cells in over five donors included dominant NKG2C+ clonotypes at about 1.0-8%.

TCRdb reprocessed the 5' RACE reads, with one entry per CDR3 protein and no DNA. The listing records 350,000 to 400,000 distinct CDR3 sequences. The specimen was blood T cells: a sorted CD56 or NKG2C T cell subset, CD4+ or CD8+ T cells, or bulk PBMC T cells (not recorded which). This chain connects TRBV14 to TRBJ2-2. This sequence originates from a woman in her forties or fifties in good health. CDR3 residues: CASSQARIPGELFF.